This entry lists 16 T cell receptor beta chains sequenced from one sample in a study of regulatory T cells in long-lasting Graves disease. To make TCR beta libraries, researchers used iRepertoire HTBI primers and Arm-PCR of CDR3 regions. TCRdb reanalysed the multiplex PCR reads using MiXCR and keeps one entry per CDR3 protein. Of hundreds of thousands of distinct CDR3 sequences listed, about 32% are singletons. Sample time point: persistent/refractory GD, antithyroid drugs over 5 years with positive TRAb. Researchers made the TCR library from RNA that was extracted from PBMCs. The sequenced sample was peripheral blood mononuclear cells (PBMCs), obtained when the disease was refractory, from a patient treated with antithyroid drugs. The receptors were gathered from a female donor with Graves disease.

This clonotype was detected only a few times. The chain recombines TRBV20-1 with TRBJ2-4, with 10 bases aligning to TRBD2. V lost 0 bases, J lost 6 bases, and 14 bases stayed unmatched. The CDR3 length is 18 residues. Germline-derived CDR1 and CDR2 are DFQATT and SNEGSKA (reference sequence). The CDR3 DNA follows: TGCAGTGCTAGAGATGATCTCGGGCTAGCGGGAGCGGGAAACATTCAGTACTTC. It is translated as CSARDDLGLAGAGNIQYF.

The chain employs TRBV6-1 and TRBJ2-2, with a tentative D call TRBD2 (6 bases). Between the trimmed V and J ends, which lost 5 bases and 0 bases, there was a span of 13 bases. CDR1 is MNHNS, CDR2 SASEGT, per germline. This CDR3 is built from 16 residues. CDR3 nucleotides: TGTGCCAGCAGTCGGGGGAGCACAACGAACACCGGGGAGCTGTTTTTT. Amino acids: CASSRGSTTNTGELFF.

Only a few counts were recorded for this clonotype. The chain carries TRBV12-3 or TRBV12-4 and TRBJ1-6; D remains unclear. The CDR3 is made up of 14 amino acids. Trimming took off 6 bases at V and 5 bases at J, with 11 bases between the two ends. Here the CDR3 reads CASRPSLNNSPLHF. In DNA, the CDR3 is TGTGCCAGCAGGCCCAGCCTGAATAATTCACCCCTCCACTTT.

The chain has TRBV19 and TRBJ2-5, with 8 nucleotides matching TRBD1. V was pared by 3 bases and J by 1 base, with 4 bases of the junction left unmatched. Germline V gene lookup returns CDR1 LNHDA and CDR2 SQIVND (reference sequence). The CDR3 length is 15 residues. This CDR3 is CASSIATGGQETQYF. DNA of the CDR3: TGTGCCAGTAGTATCGCTACAGGGGGCCAAGAGACCCAGTACTTC.

The chain joins TRBV4-1 to TRBJ1-3; D may be TRBD1 (5 bases). CDR1 and CDR2 from the germline V gene are MGHRA and YSYEKL. V was clipped by 8 bases and J by 0 bases, with 8 bases between them. The CDR3 contains 13 residues. The CDR3 loop reads CASGAISGNTIYF. The CDR3 DNA reads TGCGCCAGCGGGGCCATCTCTGGAAACACCATATATTTT.

The sample holds a few counts of this clonotype. The chain joins TRBV7-9 to TRBJ2-7; D perhaps matches TRBD2 (5 bases). The CDR3 spans 14 residues. Trimming pared 3 bases from V and 5 bases from J, leaving 14 bases between. Germline loops: CDR1 SEHNR, CDR2 FQNEAQ (reference sequence). This CDR3 reads CASSFLAQSDEQYF. The DNA for the CDR3 is TGTGCCAGCAGCTTCCTAGCACAATCCGACGAGCAGTACTTC.

Only one count was recorded for this clonotype. The CDR3 is CASSNRDGQYF. CDR3 in DNA: TGCGCCAGCAGCAACCGGGACGGACAGTACTTC. V is TRBV5-1 and J is TRBJ2-7; D is tentatively TRBD1 or TRBD2 (5 bases each). The germline gives CDR1 SGHRS, CDR2 YFSETQ. Trimming took 4 bases from V and 10 from J, leaving 12 bases between them. This CDR3 is built from 11 residues. Full variable domain (missing parts from reference TRBV5-1 and TRBJ2-7): KAGVTQTPRYLIKTRGQQVTLSCSPISGHRSVSWYQQTPGQGLQFLFEYFSETQRNKGNFPGRFSGRQFSNSRSEMNVSTLELGDSALYLCASSNRDGQYFGPGTRLTVT.

The chain has TRBV12-3 or TRBV12-4 and TRBJ1-4, with 10 bases fitting TRBD1. The CDR3 runs 15 residues. V gave up 5 bases and J gave up 6 bases; unmatched junction bases: 6. CDR3 loop: CASSTGQGVDEKLFF. CDR3 bases: TGTGCCAGCAGTACCGGACAGGGGGTTGATGAAAAACTGTTTTTT.

V and J are TRBV5-1 and TRBJ2-1, with TRBD2 identical over 13 bases. Germline V gene data show CDR1 as SGHRS and CDR2 as YFSETQ. Trimming took 4 bases from V and 7 from J; bases not matched to a gene: 2. The CDR3 covers 14 residues. CDR3 DNA sequence: TGCGCCAGCAGCCCGACTAGCGGGAGGAATGAGCAGTTCTTC. Amino acid sequence: CASSPTSGRNEQFF.

A remark on this clonotype: The germline gene is not matched at one end of the junction; a read error may be the cause. The chain carries TRBV30 and TRBJ1-2; D may be TRBD1 (5 bases). The germline V gene has CDR1 GTSNPN and CDR2 SVGIG (reference sequence). This CDR3 is 14 amino acids long. CDR3 region: CAWRAEGRIYGHTF. CDR3 nucleotides: TGTGCCTGGAGGGCGGAGGGGAGGATCTATGGCCACACCTTC.

The chain carries TRBV7-9 and TRBJ1-1; 8 bases are a match to TRBD1. From germline, CDR1 is SEHNR and CDR2 FQNEAQ (reference sequence). The V gene end was trimmed by 1 base and the J gene end by 4 bases; junction bases not matched to a gene: 5. The CDR3 is made up of 15 amino acids. This CDR3 reads CASSLGTGIGTEAFF. CDR3 coding DNA: TGTGCCAGCAGCTTAGGGACAGGGATTGGCACTGAAGCTTTCTTT.

This chain uses TRBV10-2 with TRBJ1-4; 8 bases align to TRBD1. Germline loops: CDR1 WSHSY, CDR2 SAAADI. The J segment lost 8 bases and the V segment lost 2 bases, leaving 7 bases of the junction unmatched. The CDR3 sequence is 15 residues long. The CDR3 nucleotides are TGCGCCAGCAGTGAGCCCGACAGGGGACACGAAAAACTGTTTTTT. This codes for CASSEPDRGHEKLFF.

V is TRBV6-4 and J is TRBJ2-1; D uncertain. CDR1 and CDR2 (germline): MRHNA, SNTAGT. There are 11 residues in the CDR3. Trimming left V 2 bases short and J 11 bases short, with 7 bases between. CDR3 residues: CASSDAGQQFF. The CDR3 DNA is TGTGCCAGCAGTGACGCTGGACAGCAGTTCTTC.

The J gene is TRBJ2-7, the V gene TRBV29-1; possibly TRBD2 for D (7 bases). The CDR3 sequence is 15 residues long. From germline, CDR1 is SQVTM and CDR2 ANQGSEA. V was clipped by 1 base and J by 2 bases, with 15 bases between them. The CDR3 sequence: CSVEGGGGGTYEQYF. CDR3 DNA: TGCAGCGTTGAAGGTGGAGGGGGGGGGACCTACGAGCAGTACTTC.

This clonotype turned up a few times. The V gene is TRBV2, the J gene TRBJ2-7; 13 nucleotides match TRBD2. Unmatched junction bases numbered 4, after V lost 2 bases and J lost 9 bases. The CDR3 sequence is 14 residues long. The V gene's germline CDR1 is SNHLY and CDR2 FYNNEI. CDR3 nucleotides: TGTGCCAGCAGTGAAACTAGCGGGAGGGCCCGGCAGTACTTC. Its protein product is CASSETSGRARQYF.

This clonotype showed up just a few times. V usage is TRBV25-1 and J usage is TRBJ1-2, with a weak D call TRBD1 (6 bases). CDR1 is MGHDK and CDR2 is SYGVNS in the germline V gene. V was trimmed by 10 bases and J by 5 bases, leaving 17 bases between them. This CDR3 has 13 residues. Here the CDR3 DNA reads TGTGCCACCACCCGGGGGGCCAGTTATGGCTACACCTTC. Encoded protein: CATTRGASYGYTF.